The present TCR beta chain was sequenced within a study of blood T cell repertoires in COVID-19. Study context: PBMCs, B-cell-depleted T cells, or T cells were the source of the cDNA or gDNA that made up the material.

Original processing notes: How many nucleated cells were present was estimated from reference gene primer amplification. Here immunoSEQ multiplex PCR was the method, and the copy in TCRdb shows in-frame clones only, minus some. D and trimming were read from the DNA, whereas the V and J calls and clone size are those reported in that table. This sample carries approximately 100,000 clones, 85% to 90% of them seen once, and the ten largest clones take 5.1%. From germline, CDR1 is LNHNV and CDR2 YYDKDF (reference sequence). The CDR3 length is 17 residues. V trimming: 2 bases; J trimming: 2 bases; junction bases outside the gene matches: 7. This clone was found once.

Material for sequencing was peripheral blood. The J gene is TRBJ2-7, the V gene TRBV15; the match to TRBD2 covers 12 bases. The TCR sequence derives from a human donor in a cohort sampled during active COVID-19. CDR3 sequence: CATSRQSGLAGTYEQYF. CDR3 nucleotides: TGTGCCACCAGCAGACAATCCGGACTAGCGGGGACCTACGAGCAGTACTTC.